The next 15 T cell receptor beta chains were all read from a single sample in a study of PD-L1 blockade in urothelial cancer. The time point: pretreatment peripheral blood. The protocol was immunoSEQ multiplex PCR, while the TCRdb copy is restricted to in-frame clones and leaves out a portion. The top ten hold over 13% of the sample, which has 80,000 to 90,000 clones, about 83% seen once. Material: PBMCs, obtained around atezolizumab (anti-PD-L1) treatment. Receptor source: a man aged 55-75 years with urothelial cancer.

This chain uses TRBV5-1 with TRBJ1-1, with 7 positions matching TRBD1. The V segment lost 0 bases and the J segment 6 bases; nucleotides outside the gene matches: 8. The germline V gene has CDR1 SGHRS and CDR2 YFSETQ. CDR3 length equals 15 residues. CDR3 nucleotides: TGCGCCAGCAGCTTGGAGGGGGCAAGAGGTCCTGAAGCTTTCTTT. It yields the protein CASSLEGARGPEAFF.

The chain recombines TRBV30 with TRBJ1-1; D is possibly TRBD1 (6 bases). This CDR3 is built from 11 residues. Trimming pared 3 bases from V and 8 bases from J, leaving 10 bases between. From germline, CDR1 is GTSNPN and CDR2 SVGIG (reference sequence). CDR3 DNA sequence: TGTGCCTGGAGGAGGGGGGGAGAAGCTTTCTTT. This sequence encodes CAWRRGGEAFF. Based on the CDR3 plus reference TRBV30 and TRBJ1-1, the full variable domain is SQTIHQWPATLVQPVGSPLSLECTVEGTSNPNLYWYRQAAGRGLQLLFYSVGIGQISSEVPQNLSASRPQDRQFILSSKKLLLSDSGFYLCAWRRGGEAFFGQGTRLTVV.

This chain links TRBV7-8 with TRBJ1-3, with a possible D match to TRBD1 (6 bases). The CDR3 consists of 16 residues. Germline V gene data show CDR1 as SGHVS and CDR2 as FQNEAQ. Trimming took 5 bases from V and 0 from J, leaving 14 bases between them. The CDR3 here is CASSQDRPTSGNTIYF. The CDR3 nucleotides are TGTGCCAGCAGCCAAGACAGGCCTACCTCTGGAAACACCATATATTTT.

The chain combines TRBV6-6 with TRBJ2-1, with TRBD1 as a possible D gene (5 bases). Germline values: CDR1 MNHNY, CDR2 SVGAGI (reference sequence). The CDR3 is made up of 11 amino acids. The V gene lost 6 bases and the J gene lost 9 bases, with 9 bases spanning the gap. The DNA of the CDR3 is TGTGCCAGCAGCCCTACAGGTGAGCAGTTCTTC. As protein: CASSPTGEQFF.

This chain uses TRBV5-1 with TRBJ2-5; 13 nucleotides match TRBD2. CDR1 is SGHRS and CDR2 is YFSETQ in the germline V gene. V trimming: 4 bases; J trimming: 5 bases; junction bases outside the gene matches: 8. The CDR3 loop spans 16 amino acids. The CDR3 bases are TGCGCCAGCAGCGCCGGACTAGCGGGAGTCGGGGAGACCCAGTACTTC. Translating it yields CASSAGLAGVGETQYF.

This chain connects TRBV5-6 to TRBJ1-2; D is undetermined. The length of the CDR3 is 12 residues. The V end lost 6 bases, the J end lost 2 bases, and 8 bases lay between the germline ends. Per germline, CDR1 SGHDT and CDR2 YYEEEE. The CDR3 DNA is TGTGCCAGCAACAGACTAAACTATGGCTACACCTTC. Its protein is CASNRLNYGYTF.

The CDR3, as DNA: TGTGCCAGCAGCCCCCCGATACAGCAAGCCAAAAACATTCAGTACTTC. As protein: CASSPPIQQAKNIQYF. The chain carries TRBV7-3 and TRBJ2-4; D is ambiguous. Germline V lookup: CDR1 SGHTA, CDR2 FQGTGA. The CDR3 runs to 16 residues. V lost 5 bases to trimming and J lost 0 bases, with 14 bases between them.

V and J are TRBV28 and TRBJ2-7, with D uncertain. The CDR3 contains 11 residues. The ends were cut back, 7 bases at V and 3 bases at J, with 7 bases in the middle. Germline lookup yields CDR1 MDHEN and CDR2 SYDVKM. The CDR3 region has the DNA TGTGCCAGCAAACAGAGCTACGAGCAGTACTTC. This codes for CASKQSYEQYF.

The table lists this clone with a count of one. The rearrangement joins TRBV6-1 to TRBJ1-1; possible D gene TRBD1, 5 bases. This CDR3 region has 14 residues. Germline V gene data show CDR1 as MNHNS and CDR2 as SASEGT. Trimming took off 6 bases at V and 0 bases at J, with 11 bases between the two ends. CDR3 protein: CASSRQNVNTEAFF. CDR3 bases: TGTGCCAGCAGCCGACAGAACGTGAACACTGAAGCTTTCTTT.

This clone was observed a single time. The chain has TRBV9 and TRBJ1-2; TRBD1 aligns across 8 bases. V trimming: 3 bases; J trimming: 3 bases; junction bases outside the gene matches: 7. Germline assignment: CDR1 SGDLS and CDR2 YYNGEE. This CDR3 spans 15 amino acids. CDR3 nucleotide sequence: TGTGCCAGCAGCGCTCAGGGGGCCTGGTACTATGGCTACACCTTC. Translation: CASSAQGAWYYGYTF.

The rearrangement uses TRBV5-1 and TRBJ1-2; 9 bases are a match to TRBD1. The CDR3 consists of 16 residues. Germline values: CDR1 SGHRS, CDR2 YFSETQ. Trimming cost V 0 bases and J 8 bases; bases outside gene matches: 11. CDR3 DNA: TGCGCCAGCAGCTTGGAATCACAGGGGGCAATGCGGGGCTACACCTTC. This sequence encodes CASSLESQGAMRGYTF.

This clone was picked up a small number of times. The V and J genes are TRBV5-4 and TRBJ1-4, with D unclear. Per the germline V gene, CDR1 is SGHNT and CDR2 is YYREEE (reference sequence). This CDR3 contains 15 residues. Trimming left V 0 bases short and J 4 bases short, with 10 bases between. In DNA form, the CDR3 reads TGTGCCAGCAGCTTGGAGAGTCGTAGTAATGAAAAACTGTTTTTT. It specifies CASSLESRSNEKLFF.

The gene calls are TRBV11-2 and TRBJ2-1, with 7 bases identical to TRBD2. The CDR3 runs to 16 residues. Germline V CDR1 and CDR2: SGHAT, FQNNGV. V gave up 5 bases and J gave up 6 bases; unmatched junction bases: 13. The CDR3 protein is CASSLGSGNGFNEQFF. As DNA, the CDR3 is TGTGCCAGCAGCCTCGGGAGCGGGAATGGATTCAATGAGCAGTTCTTC.

The J gene is TRBJ2-2, the V gene TRBV5-1; maybe TRBD2 (7 bases). Per germline, CDR1 SGHRS and CDR2 YFSETQ. The CDR3 has 14 amino acids. V lost 0 bases to trimming and J lost 9 bases, with 12 bases between them. CDR3 loop: CASSLDAGAWELFF. CDR3 DNA: TGCGCCAGCAGCTTGGACGCGGGGGCCTGGGAGCTGTTTTTT.

V is TRBV6-5 and J is TRBJ2-2; D is possibly TRBD1 (5 bases). V was shortened by 2 bases and J by 6 bases, with 13 bases between the two germline ends. The germline gives CDR1 MNHEY, CDR2 SVGAGI. The CDR3 is 15 amino acids. CDR3 DNA sequence: TGTGCCAGCAGTTACCTGGCCCAGGGCGCCGGGGAGCTGTTTTTT. It codes for CASSYLAQGAGELFF.